This TCR beta chain was retrieved from a study of T cell repertoires in cytomegalovirus infection. Turning to the study itself: Evidence of both CMV infection and a matching HLA type came from public TCR beta signatures. Study outcomes and limitations: Cumulative public TCR beta family frequency identified CMV carriers with the relevant HLA. Ex vivo responses were dominated by HLA-C-restricted CMV-specific TCR beta clonotypes.

This clonotype has at least ten counts. Antigen unknown. Germline assignment: CDR1 SGHVS and CDR2 FNYEAQ. Trimming shortened V by 5 bases and J by 6 bases, and 14 bases separated the two germline ends. This CDR3 is 14 amino acids long. TCRdb called the reads again in MiXCR, with one record for every CDR3 protein. Among hundreds of thousands of distinct CDR3 sequences listed, approximately 32% were seen once. The sequencing used cultured CD8+ T cells from PBMCs, collected from culture after CMV antigen stimulation. J is TRBJ2-1 and V is TRBV7-6, with a possible D match to TRBD1 (5 bases). This receptor was obtained from a human donor in good health (CMV status not recorded). Some clones in this sample may be carry-over from other donors' samples. CDR3 residues: CASSHRQRSNEQFF. CDR3 DNA sequence: TGTGCCAGCAGCCACAGACAGCGTAGCAATGAGCAGTTCTTC. Variable domain in full (rest from reference TRBV7-6 and TRBJ2-1): GAGVSQSPRYKVTKRGQDVALRCDPISGHVSLYWYRQALGQGPEFLTYFNYEAQQDKSGLPNDRFSAERPEGSISTLTIQRTEQRDSAMYRCASSHRQRSNEQFFGPGTRLTVL.